This T cell receptor (beta chain) was documented in a study of spatial heterogeneity in lung cancer (dated by TCRdb to between 2017 and 2020). In the study overall: More beta-chain than alpha-chain transcripts were consistently detected, likely reflecting higher beta-chain transcript abundance. In the raw uncorrected reads, each unique combination of TCR and UMI appeared more than ten times on average. The study quantitatively compared TCR alpha and beta repertoires across multiple tumor regions, matched nontumor lung and blood in non-small cell lung cancer. At surgery, both alpha and beta chains were TCR-sequenced in roughly 230 tumor regions, about 61 matched nontumor lung samples and just over 55 PBMC samples. The study linked features of the TCR repertoire to counts of nonsynonymous mutations, which were determined by whole-exome sequencing of tumor tissue. In tumor regions, TCR transcript counts showed a strong correlation with a T cell transcriptional module score derived from matched bulk RNA-seq.

The library was prepared using 5' RACE. The instrument given in TCRdb is NextSeq 500. The TCR library protocol attached a unique molecular identifier to each TCR cDNA molecule to allow correction of PCR and sequencing errors. As for the original processing: TCR identification, UMI-based error correction and CDR3 extraction were all carried out with Decombinator tools. Expanded TCRs were defined as those above a frequency of 2 per 1,000, corresponding to the top 1% of the tumor frequency distribution. Expanded tumor TCRs statistically deemed absent (corrected P<0.05) from at least one tumor region were classed as regional, and all other expanded tumor TCRs were classed as ubiquitous. Rényi diversity was computed with the R vegan package after subsampling each repertoire 100 times to 5,000 TCRs. CDR3 similarity networks were built from amino acid triplet string-kernel similarity, connecting CDR3s with pairwise similarity above 0.82. TCRdb reran the public reads through fastp at Q25 and MiXCR, keeping productive beta chains. Identical CDR3 proteins give one entry, which carries the most common genes and DNA. TCRdb, rather than the study authors, made the V and J calls. The sample profile shows a few thousand distinct CDR3 sequences; 8.4% of them were found once. The biggest ten clones account for roughly a sixth of the sample.

The CDR3 runs 15 amino acids, cysteine and phenylalanine included. The retained sequence is limited to the CDR3, 45 bases, with the frame set at the first base. The V and J ends are trimmed by 3 bases and 3 bases, leaving 13 bases between them. The germline V gene provides CDR1 KGHSH and CDR2 LQKENI. Explained via the paper, the time point label denotes: sample taken at primary tumor resection. Donors were under 95 patients with early-stage, untreated non-small cell lung cancer from the lung TRACERx cohort. TCR sequencing used whole RNA extracted from tumor and nontumor lung tissue, or from cryopreserved PBMC samples, without cell sorting. Only patients for whom sufficient RNA was available from at least two tumor regions were selected for TCR sequencing. Tumor and adjacent nontumor lung specimens were reviewed by a lung pathologist before selection. The paper's findings and limits, for the study overall: TCR-seq coverage of tumor T cells was estimated at only approximately 7% for alpha chains and 11% to 15% for beta chains. The number of expanded intratumoral alpha and beta TCRs correlated with the tumor nonsynonymous mutation count. Counts of ubiquitous and regional expanded TCRs were found to correlate with counts of ubiquitous and regional nonsynonymous mutations, respectively. Additional single-cell paired TCR alpha and beta sequencing was considered necessary to confirm, at a functional level, the hypothesis that regional TCRs recognize regional mutations.

Comments on this clonotype: Its specific antigen is unknown. No base quality information exists; no much larger clone differs at one position.

The TCR sequence derives from a female donor with early-stage non-small cell lung cancer. The sequencing here drew on lung tumor tissue, taken at surgery. This sequence uses TRBV18 and TRBJ2-3, with the D gene tentatively TRBD1 or TRBD2, based on 6 matching bases in each. The nucleotide sequence is given as TGTGCCAGCTCACCTCTAGGGGGGTTGACAGATACGCAGTATTTT. Translated, it gives CASSPLGGLTDTQYF.